This is a list of T cell receptor beta chains from one sample in a study of T cell responses to AZD1222 COVID-19 vaccine. Sequenced by immunoSEQ multiplex PCR; TCRdb stores in-frame clones only, minus some. The table lists 80,000 to 130,000 clones, approximately 90% of them singletons, with about 3% in the top ten. The material was peripheral blood, obtained on day 0 of AZD1222 vaccination. Every receptor here comes from an adult in good health. Both conserved end residues are part of each CDR3. D genes are given only for firm matches. The size entry is marked missing in some rows and otherwise reads once, few, many or a size class.

14	-	-	TRBV4-3	TRBJ1-4	CASSLWGVNEKLFF	TGCGCCAGCAGCCTTTGGGGGGTAAATGAAAAACTGTTTTTT
15	-	-	TRBV6-6	TRBJ1-6	CASSPGVGEMGALHF	TGTGCCAGCAGCCCCGGGGTTGGGGAGATGGGAGCCCTCCACTTT
12	-	-	TRBV15	TRBJ1-2	CATSYDSYGYTF	TGTGCCACCAGCTACGACAGTTATGGCTACACCTTC
18	-	TRBD2	TRBV6-1	TRBJ2-1	CASSDGRLAGVLYNEQFF	TGTGCCAGCAGTGACGGGAGACTAGCGGGGGTTCTATACAATGAGCAGTTCTTC
20	-	TRBD1	TRBV4-1	TRBJ1-2	CASSRTLAFPGQPYNYGYTF	TGCGCCAGCAGCCGGACATTAGCTTTTCCGGGACAGCCCTATAACTATGGCTACACCTTC
14	-	TRBD2	TRBV7-2	TRBJ2-7	CASSLGRGGYEQYF	TGTGCCAGCAGCTTAGGGCGGGGGGGCTACGAGCAGTACTTC
12	-	-	TRBV11-1	TRBJ1-1	CASSSMNTEAFF	TGTGCCAGCAGCTCCATGAACACTGAAGCTTTCTTT
15	-	TRBD2	TRBV7-3	TRBJ2-1	CASSRSGGEYNEQFF	TGTGCCAGCAGCCGTTCCGGGGGGGAGTACAATGAGCAGTTCTTC
15	-	-	TRBV4-3	TRBJ1-5	CASSLDSFSNQPQHF	TGCGCCAGCAGCCTAGACAGTTTTAGCAATCAGCCCCAGCATTTT
15	-	-	TRBV7-2	TRBJ1-3	CASSLGQTSGNTIYF	TGTGCCAGCAGCTTAGGGCAAACCTCTGGAAACACCATATATTTT
15	-	TRBD2	TRBV5-4	TRBJ2-7	CASSSRLAVSYEQYF	TGTGCCAGCAGCTCCCGGCTAGCGGTGAGCTACGAGCAGTACTTC
16	-	-	TRBV27	TRBJ1-1	CASKYYGTPRTSEAFF	TGTGCCAGCAAATACTACGGGACACCTAGAACTTCTGAAGCTTTCTTT
12	-	TRBD1	TRBV28	TRBJ1-2	CASIQGAYGYTF	TGTGCCAGCATCCAGGGGGCCTATGGCTACACCTTC
14	-	-	TRBV4-1	TRBJ1-2	CASSQDPQGEGYTF	TGCGCCAGCAGCCAAGATCCACAGGGCGAAGGCTACACCTTC
14	-	-	TRBV7-3	TRBJ1-1	CASSSAPINTEAFF	TGTGCCAGCAGCTCGGCCCCGATAAACACTGAAGCTTTCTTT
14	-	TRBD1	TRBV7-2	TRBJ1-2	CASSLVLQGNGYTF	TGTGCCAGCAGCTTGGTCTTACAGGGGAATGGCTACACCTTC
14	-	-	TRBV9	TRBJ2-2	CASSAGSSTGELFF	TGTGCCAGCAGCGCAGGGTCGAGCACCGGGGAGCTGTTTTTT
12	-	-	TRBV24-1	TRBJ2-7	CATSATGYEQYF	TGTGCCACCAGTGCGACAGGTTACGAGCAGTACTTC
14	-	TRBD1	TRBV29-1	TRBJ2-7	CSVGRTGSSYEQYF	TGCAGCGTTGGTCGGACAGGGAGCTCCTACGAGCAGTACTTC
17	-	-	TRBV10-1	TRBJ1-1	CASSESMGVRMNTEAFF	TGCGCCAGCAGTGAGTCGATGGGGGTCCGCATGAACACTGAAGCTTTCTTT
13	-	-	TRBV7-2	TRBJ2-1	CASSSPGRNEQFF	TGTGCCAGCAGCTCCCCCGGTAGAAATGAGCAGTTCTTC
14	-	-	TRBV29-1	TRBJ2-1	CSALPGLRNNEQFF	TGCAGCGCCCTCCCGGGACTCAGGAACAATGAGCAGTTCTTC
14	-	TRBD1	TRBV6-2/TRBV6-3	TRBJ1-2	CASSYSGTGVGYTF	TGTGCCAGCAGTTACTCCGGGACAGGGGTCGGCTACACCTTC
15	once	TRBD1	TRBV12-5	TRBJ1-2	CASGLVRDRVHGYTF	TGTGCTAGTGGTTTGGTACGGGACAGGGTTCATGGCTACACCTTC
15	-	-	TRBV2	TRBJ1-1	CATSTHRVPNTEAFF	TGTGCCACCTCGACCCACAGGGTTCCGAACACTGAAGCTTTCTTT
15	-	-	TRBV10-3	TRBJ2-4	CAISVSGGQGNIQYF	TGTGCCATCAGCGTATCAGGCGGGCAAGGAAACATTCAGTACTTC
16	-	-	TRBV5-1	TRBJ2-7	CASSLVAGANSYEQYF	TGCGCCAGCAGCTTGGTTGCGGGGGCCAACTCCTACGAGCAGTACTTC
14	-	-	TRBV7-2	TRBJ2-2	CASSLEGNTGELFF	TGTGCCAGCAGCTTAGAGGGGAACACCGGGGAGCTGTTTTTT
13	-	-	TRBV27	TRBJ1-2	CASTPGGPYGYTF	TGTGCCAGCACCCCCGGGGGCCCTTATGGCTACACCTTC
18	-	TRBD2	TRBV7-2	TRBJ2-6	CASSASSGGSSGANVLTF	TGTGCCAGCAGCGCCTCTAGCGGCGGTTCTTCTGGGGCCAACGTCCTGACTTTC
13	few	-	TRBV7-3	TRBJ1-1	CASSFRADREAFF	TGTGCCAGCAGCTTCCGGGCTGACCGTGAAGCTTTCTTT